Below are 2 T cell receptor beta chains sequenced from a single sample in a study of blood T cell repertoires in COVID-19 (dated by TCRdb to between 2020 and 2021). Preparation of the library involved the immunoSEQ multiplex PCR assay. As stored in TCRdb, this immuneACCESS dataset retains in-frame rearrangements with V and J assigned. A fraction of the clones does not appear; measured against another copy, unresolved V genes explain less than half of the discrepancy, and the remainder lacks a known reason. The table for this sample lists just under 350,000 clones; under 95% of them were counted only once. Jointly, the top ten make up about 3.5% of the sample. Material for sequencing was peripheral blood. These receptors were taken from a woman between 18 and 29 years old who had recovered from COVID-19.

Only one count was recorded for this clone. The rearrangement uses TRBV6-2 or TRBV6-3 and TRBJ2-2; 14 bases fit TRBD2. J was trimmed by 6 bases and V by 3 bases; bases with no gene match: 9. CDR1 is MNHEY and CDR2 is SVGEGT in the germline V gene. The CDR3 consists of 18 residues. CDR3 nucleotide sequence: TGTGCCAGCAGTTATCCTGGGACTAGCGGGAGAAGGGCCGGGGAGCTGTTTTTT. It encodes CASSYPGTSGRRAGELFF.

The rearrangement uses TRBV30 and TRBJ1-1; D gene ambiguous. The germline V gene has CDR1 GTSNPN and CDR2 SVGIG (reference sequence). Trimming removed 2 bases from V and 0 bases from J, with 13 bases in between. The CDR3 has 15 amino acids. CDR3 amino acids: CAWSPRVGVNTEAFF. The DNA for the CDR3 is TGTGCCTGGAGTCCTCGGGTGGGAGTGAACACTGAAGCTTTCTTT.